These T cell receptor beta chains were read from a single sample in a study of T cell repertoires in cytomegalovirus infection. In TCRdb, the reads were re-called with MiXCR into one record per CDR3 protein. The sample comprises some 320,000 distinct CDR3 sequences, 8% to 10% of which are singletons, and around 4.5% rests with the top ten. What was sequenced was PBMCs. These receptors came from a human donor in good health (CMV status not recorded). Some clones in this sample may be carry-over from other donors' samples. CDR3s include the opening cysteine and the closing phenylalanine or tryptophan. A D gene is named only where the DNA matches it firmly. Clone sizes are given selectively: once, few, many, or a class where the clone is expanded.

>TRBV6-2/TRBV6-3|TRBJ2-1|TRBD2|.
TGTGCCAGCAGTCCAGCGGGGACCTACTACAATGAGCAGTTCTTC
CASSPAGTYYNEQFF
>TRBV7-3|TRBJ2-7|TRBD2|many
TGTGCCAGCAGCTCCCACCAAGGACTAGCGGGAGCCTACGAGCAGTACTTC
CASSSHQGLAGAYEQYF
>TRBV14|TRBJ1-2|.|many
TGTGCCAGCAGCCAAGATCCAGGTCAGGGCCGCCTCTATGGCTACACCTTC
CASSQDPGQGRLYGYTF
>TRBV20-1|TRBJ2-5|.|.
TGCAGTGCTAGAGTGGGTCTACTACAAGAGACCCAGTACTTC
CSARVGLLQETQYF
>TRBV7-2|TRBJ2-1|TRBD2|many
TGTGCCAGCAGCTTATCCCGGGGGGCCTACAATGAGCAGTTCTTC
CASSLSRGAYNEQFF
>TRBV7-9|TRBJ2-4|.|few
TGTGCCAGCAGCTTCCCGGGAGCCAAAAACATTCAGTACTTC
CASSFPGAKNIQYF
>TRBV12-3/TRBV12-4|TRBJ1-5|.|many
TGTGCCAGCAGTCCCCCAGGCCTGGGCAATCAGCCCCAGCATTTT
CASSPPGLGNQPQHF
>TRBV28|TRBJ2-1|.|few
TGTGCCAGCAGGTCTTACCGCCTCCTGGACAATGAGCAGTTCTTC
CASRSYRLLDNEQFF
>TRBV19|TRBJ2-2|.|few
TGTGCCAGTAGTATAGTAAATACCGGGGAGCTGTTTTTT
CASSIVNTGELFF
>TRBV7-9|TRBJ1-1|.|.
TGTGCCAGCAGCTTAGCCGGAGGGGGGGCTTTCTTT
CASSLAGGGAFF
>TRBV5-5|TRBJ1-5|.|.
TGTGCCAGCAGCCGCTCGCTCGGGGGTCAGCCCCAGCATTTT
CASSRSLGGQPQHF
>TRBV6-2/TRBV6-3|TRBJ2-6|.|few
TGTGCCAGCAGTTACCGTAAGGGGGCCAACGTCCTGACTTTC
CASSYRKGANVLTF
>TRBV7-3|TRBJ2-7|TRBD1|.
TGTGCCAGCAGCTTAGGGGGACAGGGGCGAAGGGAGCAGTACTTC
CASSLGGQGRREQYF
>TRBV7-2|TRBJ2-3|.|.
TGTGCCAGCAGCTTGTTATCAGGAGTTATCTCAGATACGCAGTATTTT
CASSLLSGVISDTQYF
>TRBV7-8|TRBJ2-4|.|many
TGTGCCAGCAGCCTTGGGGGGTTTCTAGCCAAAAACATTCAGTACTTC
CASSLGGFLAKNIQYF
>TRBV12-3/TRBV12-4|TRBJ1-3|TRBD1|many
TGTGCCAGCAGCGGGACAGCGGGGGGAAACACCATATATTTT
CASSGTAGGNTIYF
>TRBV20-1|TRBJ2-3|.|many
TGCAGTGCCCCGGAAGGGTCTAGGGTGGAAGATACGCAGTATTTT
CSAPEGSRVEDTQYF
>TRBV12-3/TRBV12-4|TRBJ2-1|.|once
TGTGCCAGCAACCGGGACACTTACAATGAGCAGTTCTTC
CASNRDTYNEQFF
>TRBV7-2|TRBJ1-1|.|many
TGTGCCAGCTCAACCCGGGGCCCCCTGGGAGCTTTCTTT
CASSTRGPLGAFF
>TRBV20-1|TRBJ2-7|TRBD2|many
TGCAGTGCTAGAGAACTAGCGGGAGTTCGCGAGCAGTACTTC
CSARELAGVREQYF
>TRBV7-2|TRBJ1-2|.|many
TGTGCCAGCAGCTTAACAAGGGTTAACTATGGCTACACCTTC
CASSLTRVNYGYTF
>TRBV20-1|TRBJ2-5|.|.
TGCAAAGAAGAGACCCAGTACTTC
CKEETQYF
>TRBV10-3|TRBJ2-1|TRBD2|.
TGTGCCATCAGTGAGTCGGCTAGCGGGGGGAAGAATGAGCAGTTCTTC
CAISESASGGKNEQFF
>TRBV7-9|TRBJ2-5|.|few
TGTGCCAGCAGCCTAATTACCACTTCCCCTAGGGAGACCCAGTACTTC
CASSLITTSPRETQYF
>TRBV7-2|TRBJ1-4|TRBD1|many
TGTGCCAGCAGCCCAGGGACAGGGGAGGGAAAACTGTTTTTT
CASSPGTGEGKLFF
>TRBV12-3/TRBV12-4|TRBJ2-1|.|.
TGTGCCAGCAGTCATCTTATGGGGTACAATGAGCAGTTCTTC
CASSHLMGYNEQFF
>TRBV14|TRBJ1-1|TRBD1|many
TGTGCCAGCAGCCTAAGGACAGGGAGAAACACTGAAGCTTTCTTT
CASSLRTGRNTEAFF